The 11 T cell receptor beta chains in this list originate from one sample, sequenced in a study of T cells in Graves' hyperthyroidism and ophthalmopathy. Amplified TCR beta CDR3 regions came from RNA transcripts. First-round RT-PCR of the TCR CDR3 relied on the HTBI primer set. TCRdb itself ran the multiplex PCR reads through MiXCR, one entry per CDR3 protein. Among 300,000 to 500,000 distinct CDR3 sequences, about an eighth were seen once, and the ten largest hold 25% to 30%. Sequencing was done on a sample of blood. The source of these receptors is a man aged 50 to 59 with Graves' ophthalmopathy.

This clonotype was recorded many times. CDR3 nucleotides: TGTGCCAGCAGCCACTACGGAGCTAACTATGGCTACACCTTC. It translates to CASSHYGANYGYTF. This chain links TRBV11-2 with TRBJ1-2; D not resolved. V was cut by 5 bases and J by 0 bases, with 10 bases left in between. CDR1 and CDR2 (germline): SGHAT, FQNNGV. The CDR3 loop spans 14 amino acids.

This clonotype has only a few counts. V is TRBV20-1 and J is TRBJ2-7, with D possibly matching TRBD1 (5 bases). The V and J ends lost 5 bases and 0 bases respectively, with 14 bases between them. The CDR3 has 14 amino acids. Germline V gene lookup returns CDR1 DFQATT and CDR2 SNEGSKA (reference sequence). CDR3 in amino acids: CSARAGLASYEQYF. The CDR3 DNA follows: TGCAGTGCTCGCGCAGGGCTGGCCTCCTACGAGCAGTACTTC.

Many counts were recorded for this clonotype. The CDR3 sequence is CASSLGLRYGQAGGETQYF. The CDR3 region has the DNA TGTGCCAGCAGCTTAGGGCTTAGATACGGACAGGCCGGTGGAGAGACCCAGTACTTC. The V gene is TRBV11-2, the J gene TRBJ2-5, with 7 nucleotides matching TRBD1. Germline CDR1 is SGHAT and CDR2 is FQNNGV. The ends lost 1 base at V and 4 bases at J; junction bases unmatched: 18. CDR3 length equals 19 residues. Full variable domain (missing parts from reference TRBV11-2 and TRBJ2-5): EAGVAQSPRYKIIEKRQSVAFWCNPISGHATLYWYQQILGQGPKLLIQFQNNGVVDDSQLPKDRFSAERLKGVDSTLKIQPAKLEDSAVYLCASSLGLRYGQAGGETQYFGPGTRLLVL.

The rearrangement links TRBV30 to TRBJ2-6; perhaps TRBD2 as D (6 bases). Trimming left V 7 bases short and J 2 bases short, with 12 bases between. Germline assignment: CDR1 GTSNPN and CDR2 SVGIG (reference sequence). The CDR3 extends over 14 amino acids. CDR3 amino acids: CASHPGAGANVLTF. CDR3 sequence (DNA): TGTGCCTCACATCCGGGGGCTGGGGCCAACGTCCTGACTTTC.

Comment on this clonotype: A read error may explain this, as a much larger clone is one base away. V and J are TRBV11-2 and TRBJ2-5; no clear D. Germline V gene sequence: CDR1 SGHAT, CDR2 FQNNGV. V lost 0 bases to trimming and J lost 9 bases, with 8 bases between them. The CDR3 runs 12 residues. This CDR3 reads CASSLDFIPQYF. The CDR3 region has the DNA TGTGCCAGCAGCTTAGATTTTATCCCCCAGTACTTC.

This clonotype was counted many times. The chain carries TRBV7-9 and TRBJ1-2, with D unclear. CDR1 and CDR2 (germline): SEHNR, FQNEAQ (reference sequence). The CDR3 is 12 amino acids. V dropped 5 bases and J dropped 5 bases, with 9 bases sitting between them. This chain's CDR3 is CASSPTYYGYTF. The CDR3 DNA is TGTGCCAGCAGCCCGACCTATTATGGCTACACCTTC.

The CDR3 sequence is CASSIVGGIGTGELFF. DNA for the CDR3: TGTGCCAGTAGTATAGTAGGGGGAATTGGGACCGGGGAGCTGTTTTTT. This rearrangement joins TRBV19 to TRBJ2-2; TRBD1 is a possible D gene (6 bases). Germline CDR1 is LNHDA and CDR2 is SQIVND (reference sequence). Between the trimmed V and J ends, which lost 1 base and 5 bases, there was a span of 14 bases. This CDR3 has 16 residues.

This rearrangement joins TRBV4-1 to TRBJ2-1; no definite D call. Germline CDR1 and CDR2: MGHRA and YSYEKL. The CDR3 consists of 13 residues. The germline V and J ends were trimmed by 10 bases and 3 bases, with 13 bases remaining between them. The CDR3 coding sequence is TGCGCCACCCTCGGCGCAGGCTACAATGAGCAGTTCTTC. Encoded protein: CATLGAGYNEQFF.

This clonotype was found many times. V and J are TRBV7-9 and TRBJ2-1, with TRBD2 matching 9 bases. The junction had 18 bases not matched to a gene; V was cut back by 5 bases and J by 1 base. The CDR3 covers 20 residues. Per germline, CDR1 SEHNR and CDR2 FQNEAQ (reference sequence). The CDR3 spells CASSPIVALKAGGSYNEQFF. CDR3 coding DNA: TGTGCCAGCAGCCCGATAGTGGCGTTAAAAGCGGGAGGTTCCTACAATGAGCAGTTCTTC.

J is TRBJ2-2 and V is TRBV30; D possibly uses TRBD1 or TRBD2 (6 bases each). The CDR3 consists of 14 residues. The V gene lost 7 bases and the J gene lost 7 bases, with 19 bases spanning the gap. CDR1 GTSNPN and CDR2 SVGIG come from the germline V gene (reference sequence). This CDR3 is CASSGWGRGGELFF. In DNA, the CDR3 is TGTGCCTCAAGCGGGTGGGGGCGAGGCGGGGAGCTGTTTTTT.

The rearrangement joins TRBV2 to TRBJ1-2; D may be TRBD1 (5 bases). Trimming cost V 6 bases and J 5 bases, with 16 bases left between them. Germline CDR1 and CDR2: SNHLY and FYNNEI. The CDR3 is made up of 14 amino acids. This CDR3 is CASRWTADMYGYTF. The CDR3 DNA reads TGTGCCAGCAGGTGGACGGCGGACATGTATGGCTACACCTTC. The full variable domain, with the rest looked up from reference TRBV2 and TRBJ1-2, is EPEVTQTPSHQVTQMGQEVILRCVPISNHLYFYWYRQILGQKVEFLVSFYNNEISEKSEIFDDQFSVERPDGSNFTLKIRSTKLEDSAMYFCASRWTADMYGYTFGSGTRLTVV.